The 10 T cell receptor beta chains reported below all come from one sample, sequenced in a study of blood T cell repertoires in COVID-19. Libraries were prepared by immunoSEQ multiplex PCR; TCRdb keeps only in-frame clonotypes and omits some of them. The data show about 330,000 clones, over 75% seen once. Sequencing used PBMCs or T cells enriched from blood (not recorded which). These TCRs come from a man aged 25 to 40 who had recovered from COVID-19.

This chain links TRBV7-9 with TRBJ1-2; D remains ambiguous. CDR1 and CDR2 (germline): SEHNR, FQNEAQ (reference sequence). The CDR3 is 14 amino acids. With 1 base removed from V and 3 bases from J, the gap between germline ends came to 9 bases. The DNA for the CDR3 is TGTGCCAGCAGCTTAGGTGCGCGGGACTATGGCTACACCTTC. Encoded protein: CASSLGARDYGYTF.

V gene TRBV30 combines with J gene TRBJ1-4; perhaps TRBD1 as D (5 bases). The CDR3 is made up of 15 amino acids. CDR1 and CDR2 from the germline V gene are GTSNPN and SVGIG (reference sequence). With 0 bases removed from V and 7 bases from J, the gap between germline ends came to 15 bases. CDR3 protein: CAWSVLGSQGEKLFF. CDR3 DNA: TGTGCCTGGAGTGTACTGGGCAGCCAGGGTGAAAAACTGTTTTTT.

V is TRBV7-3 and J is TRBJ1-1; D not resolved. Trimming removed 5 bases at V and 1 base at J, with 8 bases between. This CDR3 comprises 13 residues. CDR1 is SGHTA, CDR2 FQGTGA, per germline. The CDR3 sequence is CASSATRNTEAFF. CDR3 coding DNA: TGTGCCAGCAGCGCCACAAGGAACACTGAAGCTTTCTTT. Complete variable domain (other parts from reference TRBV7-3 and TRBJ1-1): GAGVSQTPSNKVTEKGKYVELRCDPISGHTALYWYRQSLGQGPEFLIYFQGTGAADDSGLPNDRFFAVRPEGSVSTLKIQRTERGDSAVYLCASSATRNTEAFFGQGTRLTVV.

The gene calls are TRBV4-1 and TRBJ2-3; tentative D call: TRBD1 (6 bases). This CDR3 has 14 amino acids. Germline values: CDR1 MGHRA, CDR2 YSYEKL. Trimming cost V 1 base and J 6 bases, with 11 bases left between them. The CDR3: CASSQVTGLDTQYF. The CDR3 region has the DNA TGCGCCAGCAGCCAAGTTACAGGGCTCGATACGCAGTATTTT.

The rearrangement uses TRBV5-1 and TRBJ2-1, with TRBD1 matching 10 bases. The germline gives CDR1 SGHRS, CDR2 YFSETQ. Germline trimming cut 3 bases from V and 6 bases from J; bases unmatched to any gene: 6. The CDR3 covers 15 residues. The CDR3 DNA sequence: TGCGCCAGCAGCTGGGGGGACAGGGGACTCAATGAGCAGTTCTTC. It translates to CASSWGDRGLNEQFF.

The CDR3 coding sequence is TGTGCCACCAGTCACGCTAACGCCTACAATGAGCAGTTCTTC. This translates into CATSHANAYNEQFF. The V gene is TRBV24-1, the J gene TRBJ2-1, with D unresolved. Between the trimmed V and J ends, which lost 6 bases and 2 bases, there was a span of 10 bases. Per the germline V gene, CDR1 is KGHDR and CDR2 is SFDVKD. The CDR3 is 14 residues long.

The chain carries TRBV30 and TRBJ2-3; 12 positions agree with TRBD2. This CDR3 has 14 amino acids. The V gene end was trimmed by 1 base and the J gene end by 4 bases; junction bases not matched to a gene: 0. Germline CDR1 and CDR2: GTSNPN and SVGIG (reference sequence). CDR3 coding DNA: TGTGCCTGGAGTGCTAGCGGGGGGGCAGATACGCAGTATTTT. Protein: CAWSASGGADTQYF. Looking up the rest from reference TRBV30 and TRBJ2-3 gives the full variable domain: SQTIHQWPATLVQPVGSPLSLECTVEGTSNPNLYWYRQAAGRGLQLLFYSVGIGQISSEVPQNLSASRPQDRQFILSSKKLLLSDSGFYLCAWSASGGADTQYFGPGTRLTVL.

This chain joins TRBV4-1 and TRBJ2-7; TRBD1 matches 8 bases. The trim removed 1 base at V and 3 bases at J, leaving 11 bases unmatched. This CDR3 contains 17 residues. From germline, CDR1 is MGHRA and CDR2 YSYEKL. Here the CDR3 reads CASSQGTSGTGGYEQYF. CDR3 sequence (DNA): TGCGCCAGCAGCCAAGGCACCTCCGGGACAGGAGGCTACGAGCAGTACTTC.

The CDR3 reads CASSSGQGLVSGTDTQYF. The CDR3 DNA follows: TGCGCCAGCAGCTCGGGACAGGGGTTAGTCAGCGGTACAGATACGCAGTATTTT. V gene TRBV5-1 combines with J gene TRBJ2-3; 10 bases align to TRBD1. Germline assignment: CDR1 SGHRS and CDR2 YFSETQ. The CDR3 loop spans 18 amino acids. The V and J ends lost 3 bases and 3 bases, in that order; junction bases with no gene match: 13.

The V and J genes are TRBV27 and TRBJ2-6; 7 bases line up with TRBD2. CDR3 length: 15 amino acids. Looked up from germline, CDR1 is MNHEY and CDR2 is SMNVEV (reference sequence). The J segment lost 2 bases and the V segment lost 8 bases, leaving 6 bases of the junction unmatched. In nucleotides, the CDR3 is TGTGCCAGCTCCGCCGCGGGGGCTGGGGCCAACGTCCTGACTTTC. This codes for CASSAAGAGANVLTF. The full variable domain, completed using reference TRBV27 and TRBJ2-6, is EAQVTQNPRYLITVTGKKLTVTCSQNMNHEYMSWYRQDPGLGLRQIYYSMNVEVTDKGDVPEGYKVSRKEKRNFPLILESPSPNQTSLYFCASSAAGAGANVLTFGAGSRLTVL.